The clone carrying this TCR beta chain turned up a few times. TCRdb analysed the RT-PCR reads with MiXCR anew, one entry per CDR3 protein. There are hundreds of thousands of distinct CDR3 sequences in the sample; approximately 14% occur only once, and 3% to 4.5% lies in the top ten. The sample comprised memory CD4+ T cells from blood. The clonotype was recovered from a female donor in good health, serving as a healthy control.

CDR3 nucleotides: TGCAGTGCTAGAGACGCCATAACAGGGACTGAAGCTTTCTTT. It translates to CSARDAITGTEAFF. The chain has TRBV20-1 and TRBJ1-1, with D maybe TRBD1 (6 bases). Trimming removed 0 bases at V and 5 bases at J, with 13 bases between. The CDR3 spans 14 residues. Germline values: CDR1 DFQATT, CDR2 SNEGSKA (reference sequence).